This T cell receptor (beta chain) derives from a study of human versus mouse CDR3 diversity and MHC coevolution. Study conclusions and caveats: Most of the three human donors had the lowest clonal inequality. Human T cells were selected on more than five MHC II alleles.

As to this clone: Its antigen is unknown.

Generated by immunoSEQ multiplex PCR, the TCRdb table keeps only in-frame clones and is missing some. This table has roughly 80,000 clones, 85% to 95% appearing once. The CDR3 length is 15 residues. Germline CDR1 is MGHDK and CDR2 is SYGVNS. J gave up 8 bases and V 4 bases, and 10 bases lay outside the gene matches. Sorting isolated naive CD4 T cells lacking CD45RO and expressing CD62L. The genes are TRBV25-1 and TRBJ2-1; TRBD1 agrees at 8 bases. Sequencing was done on a sample of naive CD4+ T cells from blood. Noted subset: CD45RO-negative CD62L-positive naive CD4 T cells. The receptor was isolated from a person between 30 and 69 years old in good health. The CDR3 DNA is TGTGCCAGCAGTGCTAGACAGGGGACTCAGGATGAGCAGTTCTTC. This sequence encodes CASSARQGTQDEQFF.